This is a list of T cell receptor beta chains from one sample in a study of cytomegalovirus exposure and HLA in healthy donors. Profiling relied on immunoSEQ multiplex PCR, and the TCRdb table lists in-frame clones only, not all of them. The profile shows approximately 140,000 clones, around 72% of them singletons. Sequencing was carried out using PBMCs. All receptors come from a young woman in good health and CMV-seronegative. Each CDR3 is given with its conserved first and last residue. The D gene is left open where the match is weak. A row's size may be missing; if present it is once, few, many or a size class.

V gene: TRBV11-2; J gene: TRBJ2-7; D gene: NA; clone size: few; CDR3 DNA: TGTGCCAGCAGCTTCCATAAGTTAGACAGGCCCGAGCAGTACTTC; CDR3 protein: CASSFHKLDRPEQYF
V gene: TRBV30; J gene: TRBJ2-1; D gene: NA; clone size: few; CDR3 DNA: TGTGCCTGGAATGAAGGCGGTGGAGGGGGCTCGTTTGCCTACAATGAGCAGTTCTTC; CDR3 protein: CAWNEGGGGGSFAYNEQFF
V gene: TRBV30; J gene: TRBJ2-5; D gene: NA; clone size: few; CDR3 DNA: TGTGCCTGGAGTGTGGCTTTGGAGACCCAGTACTTC; CDR3 protein: CAWSVALETQYF
V gene: TRBV28; J gene: TRBJ2-7; D gene: TRBD2; clone size: NA; CDR3 DNA: TGTGCCAGCAGTCCCCCCGGGGGGGAGCGCTACGAGCAGTACTTC; CDR3 protein: CASSPPGGERYEQYF
V gene: TRBV19; J gene: TRBJ1-2; D gene: NA; clone size: NA; CDR3 DNA: TGTGCCAGTAGCCCCACCCCGTACAGTTATGGCTACACCTTC; CDR3 protein: CASSPTPYSYGYTF
V gene: TRBV11-2; J gene: TRBJ1-3; D gene: TRBD1; clone size: NA; CDR3 DNA: TGTGCCAGCAGCTCCTCGGACAGGGGGGCTGGAAACACCATATATTTT; CDR3 protein: CASSSSDRGAGNTIYF
V gene: TRBV25-1; J gene: TRBJ2-7; D gene: TRBD2; clone size: NA; CDR3 DNA: TGTGCCAGCAGCTCAGGGACTAGCGGGAACCTCGAGCAGTACTTC; CDR3 protein: CASSSGTSGNLEQYF
V gene: TRBV6-5; J gene: TRBJ2-7; D gene: TRBD2; clone size: NA; CDR3 DNA: TGTGCCAGCAGTCCAGGACTAGCTGTATCCTACGAGCAGTACTTC; CDR3 protein: CASSPGLAVSYEQYF
V gene: TRBV16; J gene: TRBJ1-4; D gene: NA; clone size: NA; CDR3 DNA: TGTGCCAGCAGCCAAACAGGGCGCCGTGAAAAACTGTTTTTT; CDR3 protein: CASSQTGRREKLFF
V gene: TRBV5-6; J gene: TRBJ2-2; D gene: TRBD1; clone size: NA; CDR3 DNA: TGTGCCAGCAGCTCAAGACCCGACAGGGTGAACACCGGGGAGCTGTTTTTT; CDR3 protein: CASSSRPDRVNTGELFF
V gene: TRBV12-5; J gene: TRBJ2-1; D gene: TRBD2; clone size: once; CDR3 DNA: TGTGCTAGTGGTTCCTTTAGCGGGGGGCTCGATGAGCAGTTCTTC; CDR3 protein: CASGSFSGGLDEQFF
V gene: TRBV18; J gene: TRBJ1-2; D gene: TRBD1; clone size: NA; CDR3 DNA: TGTGCCAGCTCACCTGTCCCGGGACAGGGTCGGTACTATGGCTACACCTTC; CDR3 protein: CASSPVPGQGRYYGYTF
V gene: TRBV18; J gene: TRBJ2-5; D gene: NA; clone size: NA; CDR3 DNA: TGTGCCAGCTCACCCGACAGACAAGAGACCCAGTACTTC; CDR3 protein: CASSPDRQETQYF
V gene: TRBV2; J gene: TRBJ2-7; D gene: NA; clone size: NA; CDR3 DNA: TGTGCCAGCAGTGAACAGGGGCTTTTGGTCTACGAGCAGTACTTC; CDR3 protein: CASSEQGLLVYEQYF
V gene: TRBV4-1; J gene: TRBJ2-4; D gene: TRBD1; clone size: NA; CDR3 DNA: TGCGCCAGCAGCCTCCGGGACAGCAGAGTCTCAGCCAAAAACATTCAGTACTTC; CDR3 protein: CASSLRDSRVSAKNIQYF
V gene: TRBV4-2; J gene: TRBJ2-1; D gene: TRBD2; clone size: NA; CDR3 DNA: TGTGCCAGCAGCCAAGATAGGGGACTAGCGATAAATGAGCAGTTCTTC; CDR3 protein: CASSQDRGLAINEQFF
V gene: TRBV4-1; J gene: TRBJ1-2; D gene: NA; clone size: NA; CDR3 DNA: TGCGCCAGCAGCCCGGGGGGGAGCAACTATGGCTACACCTTC; CDR3 protein: CASSPGGSNYGYTF
V gene: TRBV7-7; J gene: TRBJ2-7; D gene: TRBD2; clone size: NA; CDR3 DNA: TGTGCCAGCAGCCAAGGACTAGACTACGAGCAGTACTTC; CDR3 protein: CASSQGLDYEQYF
V gene: TRBV15; J gene: TRBJ2-3; D gene: NA; clone size: NA; CDR3 DNA: TGTGCCACCAGCAGAGATCAAACAGATACGCAGTATTTT; CDR3 protein: CATSRDQTDTQYF
V gene: TRBV7-9; J gene: TRBJ1-2; D gene: NA; clone size: NA; CDR3 DNA: TGTGCCAGCAGCTTATTAACAGGGATGGGTAACTATGGCTACACCTTC; CDR3 protein: CASSLLTGMGNYGYTF
V gene: TRBV6-5; J gene: TRBJ1-5; D gene: NA; clone size: NA; CDR3 DNA: TGTGCCAGCAGTTACTCGGCAGGCCTCCAGCCCCAGCATTTT; CDR3 protein: CASSYSAGLQPQHF
V gene: TRBV19; J gene: TRBJ1-4; D gene: TRBD1; clone size: NA; CDR3 DNA: TGTGCCAGTAGTGGAAGGACAGGTGGGAATGAAAAACTGTTTTTT; CDR3 protein: CASSGRTGGNEKLFF
V gene: TRBV10-3; J gene: TRBJ1-2; D gene: TRBD1; clone size: NA; CDR3 DNA: TGTGCCATCAGTGCGGAGTCAGGGGGCAATGGCTACACCTTC; CDR3 protein: CAISAESGGNGYTF
V gene: TRBV13; J gene: TRBJ2-3; D gene: NA; clone size: NA; CDR3 DNA: TGTGCCAGCAGCGCCCCGGAGTGGCCAGATACGCAGTATTTT; CDR3 protein: CASSAPEWPDTQYF
V gene: TRBV29-1; J gene: TRBJ2-5; D gene: TRBD2; clone size: NA; CDR3 DNA: TGCAGCGGCGTAGCGGGGGAGACCCAGTACTTC; CDR3 protein: CSGVAGETQYF
V gene: TRBV2; J gene: TRBJ2-7; D gene: TRBD2; clone size: NA; CDR3 DNA: TGTGCCAGCAGGGGACTAGCGGCAATCTACGAGCAGTACTTC; CDR3 protein: CASRGLAAIYEQYF
V gene: TRBV7-9; J gene: TRBJ2-7; D gene: NA; clone size: NA; CDR3 DNA: TGTGCCAGCAGCTTAAGTGAGGCCATCGAGCAGTACTTC; CDR3 protein: CASSLSEAIEQYF
V gene: TRBV7-9; J gene: TRBJ1-1; D gene: NA; clone size: once; CDR3 DNA: TGTGCCAGTCTCCTAGGGGGAAGTGTGAGGACTGAAGCTTTCTTT; CDR3 protein: CASLLGGSVRTEAFF
V gene: TRBV27; J gene: TRBJ1-2; D gene: TRBD1; clone size: NA; CDR3 DNA: TGTGCCAGCAGGCCAAGGGACAGTAACTATGGCTACACCTTC; CDR3 protein: CASRPRDSNYGYTF
V gene: TRBV10-1; J gene: TRBJ2-7; D gene: TRBD1; clone size: NA; CDR3 DNA: TGCGCCAGCAGTGCTTTGGGACAGGGCTACGAGCAGTACTTC; CDR3 protein: CASSALGQGYEQYF
V gene: TRBV6-1; J gene: TRBJ2-3; D gene: TRBD2; clone size: few; CDR3 DNA: TGTGCCAGCAGTGGACTAGCGGGAGGTGACGATACGCAGTATTTT; CDR3 protein: CASSGLAGGDDTQYF
V gene: TRBV13; J gene: TRBJ1-6; D gene: TRBD1; clone size: NA; CDR3 DNA: TGTGCCAGCAGCTTGGGACAGGGGGTGGGTTCACCCCTCCACTTT; CDR3 protein: CASSLGQGVGSPLHF
V gene: TRBV4-1; J gene: TRBJ2-2; D gene: TRBD1; clone size: NA; CDR3 DNA: TGCGCCAGCAGCCAAGGCGGGACAGGGGAAATGGGCGGGGAGCTGTTTTTT; CDR3 protein: CASSQGGTGEMGGELFF
V gene: TRBV29-1; J gene: TRBJ2-2; D gene: NA; clone size: NA; CDR3 DNA: TGCAGCGCTGGGGGGGAGGGGGGCTGGGACACCGGGGAGCTGTTTTTT; CDR3 protein: CSAGGEGGWDTGELFF
V gene: TRBV6-5; J gene: TRBJ1-1; D gene: TRBD1; clone size: NA; CDR3 DNA: TGTGCCAGCAGTGCAGGGGGCAGGGACACTGAAGCTTTCTTT; CDR3 protein: CASSAGGRDTEAFF
V gene: TRBV27; J gene: TRBJ2-6; D gene: TRBD2; clone size: NA; CDR3 DNA: TGTGCCAGCAGTCAGTTAGCGGGAGGAATCTCTGGGGCCAACGTCCTGACTTTC; CDR3 protein: CASSQLAGGISGANVLTF
V gene: TRBV7-9; J gene: TRBJ2-5; D gene: TRBD2; clone size: NA; CDR3 DNA: TGTGCCAGCAGCTTTTTTCCGGGAGGGGAGACCCAGTACTTC; CDR3 protein: CASSFFPGGETQYF
V gene: TRBV6-1; J gene: TRBJ1-2; D gene: NA; clone size: few; CDR3 DNA: TGTGCCAGCAGTGAGCAGGGGAACTATGGCTACACCTTC; CDR3 protein: CASSEQGNYGYTF
V gene: TRBV30; J gene: TRBJ2-7; D gene: TRBD2; clone size: NA; CDR3 DNA: TGTGCCTTCAGCGGGAGCGGGTACGAGCAGTACTTC; CDR3 protein: CAFSGSGYEQYF
V gene: TRBV19; J gene: TRBJ1-2; D gene: NA; clone size: NA; CDR3 DNA: TGTGCCAGTTCGAGGGGGTCTTATGGCTACACCTTC; CDR3 protein: CASSRGSYGYTF
V gene: TRBV6-1; J gene: TRBJ2-7; D gene: NA; clone size: NA; CDR3 DNA: TGTGCCAGCAGCGTGAGGGAGGCCTACGAGCAGTACTTC; CDR3 protein: CASSVREAYEQYF
V gene: TRBV19; J gene: TRBJ2-1; D gene: TRBD1; clone size: NA; CDR3 DNA: TGTGCCAGTAGTATAGGCACAGGGGGTGATGAGCAGTTCTTC; CDR3 protein: CASSIGTGGDEQFF
V gene: TRBV5-4; J gene: TRBJ2-7; D gene: TRBD2; clone size: NA; CDR3 DNA: TGTGCCAGCAGCTCGCGACCAGCGGGGGGCGAGCAGTACTTC; CDR3 protein: CASSSRPAGGEQYF
V gene: TRBV15; J gene: TRBJ1-5; D gene: TRBD1; clone size: NA; CDR3 DNA: TGTGCCACCAGCAGAGATGGGGACAGAAATCAGCCCCAGCATTTT; CDR3 protein: CATSRDGDRNQPQHF
V gene: TRBV6-1; J gene: TRBJ2-7; D gene: NA; clone size: NA; CDR3 DNA: TGTGCCAGCAGTCTCAGGGTTCCTGACTACGAGCAGTACTTC; CDR3 protein: CASSLRVPDYEQYF
V gene: TRBV19; J gene: TRBJ1-2; D gene: NA; clone size: NA; CDR3 DNA: TGTGCCAGTAGTATAGTGGCTTCTAACTATGGCTACACCTTC; CDR3 protein: CASSIVASNYGYTF
V gene: TRBV7-9; J gene: TRBJ1-1; D gene: NA; clone size: NA; CDR3 DNA: TGTGCCAGCAGCCAAGAGCGGGTTCTCGTGACGAACACTGAAGCTTTCTTT; CDR3 protein: CASSQERVLVTNTEAFF
V gene: TRBV29-1; J gene: TRBJ2-7; D gene: NA; clone size: NA; CDR3 DNA: TGCAGCGTTGCTAACCGGTACGAGCAGTACTTC; CDR3 protein: CSVANRYEQYF
V gene: TRBV2; J gene: TRBJ1-1; D gene: TRBD1; clone size: NA; CDR3 DNA: TGTGCCAGCAGTGCCCGTGGACAGGGCCGGAACACTGAAGCTTTCTTT; CDR3 protein: CASSARGQGRNTEAFF
V gene: TRBV10-1; J gene: TRBJ1-4; D gene: TRBD1; clone size: NA; CDR3 DNA: TGCGCCAGCAGTGACTCCGGGACAGGAAAACTGTTTTTT; CDR3 protein: CASSDSGTGKLFF
V gene: TRBV10-1; J gene: TRBJ1-5; D gene: NA; clone size: NA; CDR3 DNA: TGCGCCAGCGACGACAATAGCAATCAGCCCCAGCATTTT; CDR3 protein: CASDDNSNQPQHF
V gene: TRBV6-5; J gene: TRBJ2-1; D gene: TRBD2; clone size: NA; CDR3 DNA: TGTGCCAGCAGTTCTGGACTAGCGGGACTCTACAATGAGCAGTTCTTC; CDR3 protein: CASSSGLAGLYNEQFF
V gene: TRBV30; J gene: TRBJ2-3; D gene: TRBD2; clone size: NA; CDR3 DNA: TGTGCCTGGGTGGGGACTAGCGGAGGAGGTCAGTACACAGATACGCAGTATTTT; CDR3 protein: CAWVGTSGGGQYTDTQYF
V gene: TRBV2; J gene: TRBJ1-2; D gene: TRBD1; clone size: NA; CDR3 DNA: TGTGCCAGCGGTAGGGACAGGCGCTCCTATGGCTACACCTTC; CDR3 protein: CASGRDRRSYGYTF
V gene: TRBV19; J gene: TRBJ1-1; D gene: NA; clone size: NA; CDR3 DNA: TGTGCCAGTATCAATGGGAGGGGCACTGAAGCTTTCTTT; CDR3 protein: CASINGRGTEAFF
V gene: TRBV5-6; J gene: TRBJ2-1; D gene: NA; clone size: NA; CDR3 DNA: TGTGCCAGCACCTCGTACTTAGACTATGAGCAGTTCTTC; CDR3 protein: CASTSYLDYEQFF
V gene: TRBV6-5; J gene: TRBJ1-4; D gene: NA; clone size: NA; CDR3 DNA: TGTGCCAGCAGTTACTCGACGGGGGTTAATAATGAAAAACTGTTTTTT; CDR3 protein: CASSYSTGVNNEKLFF
V gene: TRBV4-1; J gene: TRBJ2-5; D gene: NA; clone size: NA; CDR3 DNA: TGCGCCAGCAGCCAAGGGGCCGGTGGGAGGTCCCAAGAGACCCAGTACTTC; CDR3 protein: CASSQGAGGRSQETQYF
V gene: TRBV9; J gene: TRBJ1-6; D gene: TRBD1; clone size: NA; CDR3 DNA: TGTGCCAGCAGCGTCCGGGACAGCTATAATTCACCCCTCCACTTT; CDR3 protein: CASSVRDSYNSPLHF